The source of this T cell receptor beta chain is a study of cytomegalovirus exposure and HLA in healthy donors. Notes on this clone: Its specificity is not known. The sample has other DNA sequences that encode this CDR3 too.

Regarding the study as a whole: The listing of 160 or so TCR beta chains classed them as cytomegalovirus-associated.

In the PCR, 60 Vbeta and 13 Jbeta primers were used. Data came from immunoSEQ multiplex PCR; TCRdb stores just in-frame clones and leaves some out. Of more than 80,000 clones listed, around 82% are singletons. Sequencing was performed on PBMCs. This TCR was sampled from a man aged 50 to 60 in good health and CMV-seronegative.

The CDR3 reads CASSLGQGPEKLFF. In nucleotides, the CDR3 is TGCGCCAGCAGCTTGGGACAGGGTCCTGAAAAACTGTTTTTT. V gene TRBV5-1 combines with J gene TRBJ1-4; 7 nucleotides align to TRBD1. J was trimmed by 7 bases and V by 0 bases; bases with no gene match: 3. The CDR3 consists of 14 residues. Germline assignment: CDR1 SGHRS and CDR2 YFSETQ.